This TCR beta chain stems from a study of metastatic and nonmetastatic thyroid tumors. Thyroid surgery took place with no prior treatment in any patient. There are 16 residues in the CDR3. Trimming took off 4 bases at V and 3 bases at J, with 18 bases between the two ends. Germline assignment: CDR1 SGHAT and CDR2 FQNNGV. TCRdb re-called the PCR reads with MiXCR. The sample includes approximately 30,000 clones, about 3.7% seen only once; the top ten take 3.2%. The genes are TRBV11-2 and TRBJ1-2, with D possibly matching TRBD1 (5 bases). The sample was blood. The sequence came from a male donor with papillary thyroid cancer or a benign thyroid nodule (not recorded which). Some clones in this sample may be carry-over from other donors' samples. DNA for the CDR3: TGTGCCAGCAGCTCCACGAGGGAGGGGAAAGACTATGGCTACACCTTC. Protein product: CASSSTREGKDYGYTF.